Sequencing of this T cell receptor beta chain was carried out in a study of human T cells and chemical hapten exposure. Study-wide background: Mostly female patients had alopecia areata, totalis or universalis.

Ten or more counts support this clonotype. The antigen is unknown. Specified time point: patch test 1, 2 weeks after DPC sensitization. Treatment of the sample: therapeutic diphenylcyclopropenone sensitization with weekly scalp DPC. Non-pregnant alopecia patients aged 18 to 70, suitable for DPC therapy. Germline V CDR1 and CDR2: SGHTA, FQGNSA. The V and J ends lost 6 bases and 8 bases, in that order; junction bases with no gene match: 15. The CDR3 is 15 residues long. TCRdb reprocessed the RACE reads with MiXCR, giving one entry per CDR3 protein. Of roughly 360,000 distinct CDR3 sequences detected, approximately 5.1% appear once; the ten largest clones hold approximately 2.1%. Overall study findings and caveats: A positive correlation with patch test score was shown by PT1 expanded TCR counts.

V usage is TRBV7-2 and J usage is TRBJ1-2; 7 nucleotides agree with TRBD1. The clonotype comes from a woman aged 45-59 years with alopecia areata. Some clones in this sample may be carry-over from other donors' samples. The material sequenced was whole blood, taken in connection with sensitization to the hapten diphenylcyclopropenone (DPC). The CDR3 nucleotides are TGTGCCAGCAGTGAGAGGGGACGCACAGGGGCGGGCTACACCTTC. It translates to CASSERGRTGAGYTF.